This T cell receptor beta chain was sequenced during a study of vaccination effects on CD4 cells after COVID-19 (dated by TCRdb to between 2021 and 2024). Looking at the study overall: Across the study, the median time from the second dose to post-vaccine sampling was 72 days (range 14 to 241). SARS-CoV-2 spike-specific CD4+ TCR repertoires were compared before and after mRNA vaccination in COVID-19 convalescent patients and in infection-naive vaccine recipients. A total of 10 COVID-19 convalescent patients and several SARS-CoV-2-naive healthy vaccine recipients were included in the full study. The Oncomine TCR Beta short-read assay on an Illumina iSeq 100 was used to sequence cultures from other donors in the study. General findings and caveats noted by the study authors: At late post-vaccination timepoints, both infection-induced and vaccine-induced clones showed marked clonal contraction, consistent with waning T cell responses. In healthy vaccine recipients, vaccine-induced clones were almost all SARS-CoV-2 mono-reactive, with only 1 of 255 cross-reactive with common cold coronaviruses. Only a small number of convalescent patients were included, and no early post-infection timepoints were available, which limited the study.

V is clipped by 7 bases and J by 3 bases, and the sequence between their germline boundaries is 15 bases long. As encoded in the germline V gene (reference sequence), CDR1 is LGHDT while CDR2 is YNNKEL. Inclusive of the bounding cysteine and phenylalanine, the CDR3 is 14 residues long. Only the CDR3 part of the read is kept: 42 bases, read in frame from the first base. Remarks on this clone: The target of this receptor is not known. Within one base of it there is no much larger clone, and no base qualities were kept.

Library preparation employed the immunoSEQ multiplex PCR assay. DNA from the CD4+ T cells that had been cultured and isolated underwent TCR beta CDR3 sequencing. The authors' pipeline ran thus. Non-productive TCR sequences were discarded, and reads were trimmed to the CDR3 region, with only CDR3s of 7 or more amino acids retained. Antigen-specific clonotypes were identified with the MANAFEST web app by comparing expansion in peptide wells against reference cultures. To be called positive, a clone needed expansion at FDR<0.05 compared with the reference and with all other wells, an odds ratio greater than 5, and a frequency greater than 0.1% in two replicate wells. A clonotype was called cross-reactive if it was significantly expanded both in SARS-CoV-2 spike wells and in at least one common cold coronavirus spike condition. Using the stringdist R package, CDR3 similarity was measured by Levenshtein distance, and unrooted trees were constructed with ape in R 3.6.1. In TCRdb, the immuneACCESS table is reduced to in-frame sequences with V and J assigned. These tables do not hold every clone; where another copy was compared, an unresolved V gene accounts for under half, and the others remain unexplained. For V, J and clone size, that table is used; D and trimming come from the DNA. This sample comprises more than 60,000 clones, around 70% of them detected only once. The ten largest clones capture approximately 1.5% of the sample.

In the ViraFEST assay, PBMC were stimulated with viral peptide pools, and TCR sequencing was then used to find antigen-specific CD4+ T cell clonotypes based on their expansion. After about 10 days of culture, CD4+ T cells were isolated with the EasySep CD4+ T cell isolation kit. Each participant got two doses of an mRNA SARS-CoV-2 vaccine, either BNT162b2 or mRNA-1273. None of the healthy vaccine recipients had a prior SARS-CoV-2 infection, which was confirmed by nucleocapsid antibody tests that came back negative both before and after vaccination. Roughly 1.9 million PBMC per well were cultured with approximately 10 ug/ml peptides in IMDM containing 5% human AB serum, about 9.6 IU/ml IL-2 and gentamicin. On days 3 and 7, half of the culture medium was replaced with fresh IL-2-containing medium. Each peptide stimulation condition was cultured in triplicate wells unless otherwise noted. PBMC were separated from whole blood using Ficoll-Paque Plus gradient centrifugation and were then either cryopreserved at -140C or used fresh. The spike proteins of SARS-CoV-2 and of the common cold coronaviruses HCoV-NL63, HCoV-OC43 and HCoV-229E were spanned by overlapping peptide pools. Genomic DNA was extracted from cultured CD4+ T cells with the QIAamp micro DNA kit.

This sequence uses TRBV3-1 (or the pseudogene TRBV3-2) and TRBJ1-1, and the D gene may be TRBD1, 5 bases matching. The sequenced sample was CD4+ T cells from PBMCs cultured with HCoV-229E spike peptides, obtained after COVID-19 vaccination. The meaning of the sample's cell subset or site label: HCoV-229E spike overlapping peptide pool stimulation. This receptor was identified in a human donor who received a COVID-19 vaccine. The nucleotide sequence reads as follows: TGTGCCAGCACCCCGCGGGGGTCGGACACTGAAGCTTTCTTT. This codes for CASTPRGSDTEAFF.